This is a list of T cell receptor beta chains from one sample in a study of cytomegalovirus exposure and HLA in healthy donors. TCRdb keeps only in-frame clones here, not all; method: immunoSEQ multiplex PCR. The table has around 130,000 clones, less than 75% seen once; the top ten hold over 2%. The sample taken for sequencing was PBMCs. These receptors were obtained from a woman aged 40 to 50 in good health and CMV-seropositive. CDR3s include the opening cysteine and the closing phenylalanine or tryptophan. D genes are given only for firm matches. Clone size is shown for a subset of rows, as once, few, many or a class of expanded clone.

size: NA; V: TRBV2; J: TRBJ2-7; D: TRBD1; DNA: TGTGCCAGCAGTGAATCGACAGGGGGCTGGAGCGAGCAGTACTTC; CDR3: CASSESTGGWSEQYF
size: NA; V: TRBV18; J: TRBJ1-1; D: NA; DNA: TGTGCCAGCTCACCAAATCCAGGGAAGGACACTGAAGCTTTCTTT; CDR3: CASSPNPGKDTEAFF
size: NA; V: TRBV9; J: TRBJ1-1; D: NA; DNA: TGTGCCAGCAGCGTAGCTGTCAACACTGAAGCTTTCTTT; CDR3: CASSVAVNTEAFF
size: NA; V: TRBV29-1; J: TRBJ1-2; D: NA; DNA: TGCAGCGTTCCCCGGGCGGGGGACTATGGCTACACCTTC; CDR3: CSVPRAGDYGYTF
size: NA; V: TRBV5-1; J: TRBJ1-2; D: NA; DNA: TGCGCCAGCAGCTTGTCCTATACAGGGATCGGCGGCTACACCTTC; CDR3: CASSLSYTGIGGYTF
size: few; V: TRBV28; J: TRBJ1-2; D: TRBD1; DNA: TGTGCCAGCAGGGAACCGACAGGGGGCGTCGCCTATGGCTACACCTTC; CDR3: CASREPTGGVAYGYTF
size: NA; V: TRBV29-1; J: TRBJ2-2; D: NA; DNA: TGCAGCGTTGTAGGAGGGACGGGCACCGGGGAGCTGTTTTTT; CDR3: CSVVGGTGTGELFF
size: NA; V: TRBV28; J: TRBJ1-5; D: TRBD1; DNA: TGTGCCAGTCGACAGGGGGGTAGCAATCAGCCCCAGCATTTT; CDR3: CASRQGGSNQPQHF
size: NA; V: TRBV2; J: TRBJ2-7; D: NA; DNA: TGTGCCAGCAGCCCCCTGCGTAATCCTTCCTACGAGCAGTACTTC; CDR3: CASSPLRNPSYEQYF
size: NA; V: TRBV20-1; J: TRBJ2-3; D: NA; DNA: TGCAGTGCACTAAGCACAGATACGCAGTATTTT; CDR3: CSALSTDTQYF
size: NA; V: TRBV7-8; J: TRBJ1-4; D: NA; DNA: TGTGCCAGCAGGGAAACCAGGGGAGCAACTAATGAAAAACTGTTTTTT; CDR3: CASRETRGATNEKLFF
size: NA; V: TRBV7-9; J: TRBJ2-7; D: TRBD1; DNA: TGTGCCAGCAACGCCGGGACAGGTTCAAGTCAGCAGTACTTC; CDR3: CASNAGTGSSQQYF
size: NA; V: TRBV28; J: TRBJ2-7; D: TRBD2; DNA: TGTGCCAGCAGTTTCGTCCTAGCGGGGTCCCGGATGGGCGAGCAGTACTTC; CDR3: CASSFVLAGSRMGEQYF
size: NA; V: TRBV27; J: TRBJ2-7; D: NA; DNA: TGTGCCAGCAGTTTAAAGGACAGTGGCTCGTTCGAGCAGTACTTC; CDR3: CASSLKDSGSFEQYF
size: NA; V: TRBV27; J: TRBJ2-1; D: NA; DNA: TGTGCCAGCAGTTTATCCCAGAACTCCTACAATGAGCAGTTCTTC; CDR3: CASSLSQNSYNEQFF
size: few; V: TRBV5-1; J: TRBJ2-3; D: TRBD2; DNA: TGCGCCAGCAGCCCAGGACTAGCGGGGGCCACAGATACGCAGTATTTT; CDR3: CASSPGLAGATDTQYF
size: once; V: TRBV7-2; J: TRBJ1-3; D: NA; DNA: TGTGCCAGCAGCTTTTCCAGGTTCTACTCTGGAAACACCATATATTTT; CDR3: CASSFSRFYSGNTIYF
size: NA; V: TRBV5-5; J: TRBJ1-4; D: TRBD1; DNA: TGTGCCAGCAGCCGATCCGGGACAGGGGAGGAAAAACTGTTTTTT; CDR3: CASSRSGTGEEKLFF
size: few; V: TRBV7-2; J: TRBJ2-2; D: NA; DNA: TGTGCCAGCAGCTTCGGCGGGACAGCACGGAGCGGGGAGCTGTTTTTT; CDR3: CASSFGGTARSGELFF
size: few; V: TRBV5-6; J: TRBJ1-1; D: NA; DNA: TGTGCCAGCAGCTCTTCGAAAGGGGGTGGGACTGAAGCTTTCTTT; CDR3: CASSSSKGGGTEAFF
size: NA; V: TRBV5-4; J: TRBJ2-1; D: NA; DNA: TGTGCCAGCAGCTTGGCAGGGGCCATGAATGAGCAGTTCTTC; CDR3: CASSLAGAMNEQFF
size: NA; V: TRBV5-1; J: TRBJ1-4; D: NA; DNA: TGCGCCAGCAGCGTTACAGGCGAAGTTAATGAAAAACTGTTTTTT; CDR3: CASSVTGEVNEKLFF
size: NA; V: TRBV11-2; J: TRBJ2-7; D: TRBD2; DNA: TGTGCCAGCAGCGGGGGACTAGCGGGAGGCCGTCACGAGCAGTACTTC; CDR3: CASSGGLAGGRHEQYF
size: NA; V: TRBV25-1; J: TRBJ1-6; D: NA; DNA: TGTGCCAGCAAGGGGGGGGCGAATAATTCACCCCTCCACTTT; CDR3: CASKGGANNSPLHF
size: NA; V: TRBV7-6; J: TRBJ2-1; D: TRBD2; DNA: TGTGCCAGCAGCTTGGGACTAGCTCGAGGTACTGCAGCCAATGAGCAGTTCTTC; CDR3: CASSLGLARGTAANEQFF
size: NA; V: TRBV2; J: TRBJ1-6; D: TRBD1; DNA: TGTGCCAGGGAGGGACAGGGTAATTCACCCCTCCACTTT; CDR3: CAREGQGNSPLHF
size: NA; V: TRBV7-3; J: TRBJ2-7; D: TRBD1; DNA: TGTGCCAGCAGCTTAAATCGGGACAGACCCTACGAGCAGTACTTC; CDR3: CASSLNRDRPYEQYF
size: once; V: TRBV28; J: TRBJ1-2; D: TRBD1; DNA: TGTGCCAGCAGTTTGATGGGACAGGGTTATGGCTACACCTTC; CDR3: CASSLMGQGYGYTF
size: NA; V: TRBV28; J: TRBJ1-3; D: TRBD1; DNA: TGTGCCAGCAGTCCTCCGGGACAGGGAAACACCATATATTTT; CDR3: CASSPPGQGNTIYF
size: NA; V: TRBV6-5; J: TRBJ2-7; D: NA; DNA: TGTGCCAGCAGCCGCGGCGACCGCTCCTACGAGCAGTACTTC; CDR3: CASSRGDRSYEQYF
size: NA; V: TRBV27; J: TRBJ2-1; D: TRBD2; DNA: TGTGCCAGCAGTTCCCTAGCGGGAGGCCAGAATGAGCAGTTCTTC; CDR3: CASSSLAGGQNEQFF
size: NA; V: TRBV28; J: TRBJ2-3; D: TRBD1; DNA: TGTGCCACCGGTGAGGACAGGGGGCGCGCAGATACGCAGTATTTT; CDR3: CATGEDRGRADTQYF
size: NA; V: TRBV5-6; J: TRBJ1-6; D: NA; DNA: TGTGCCAGCAGCTTGGGGGCAGGGGCATATAATTCACCCCTCCACTTT; CDR3: CASSLGAGAYNSPLHF
size: NA; V: TRBV18; J: TRBJ2-5; D: NA; DNA: TGTGCCAGCTCACCCCGACAGGCAGAGACCCAGTACTTC; CDR3: CASSPRQAETQYF
size: NA; V: TRBV19; J: TRBJ1-1; D: NA; DNA: TGTGCCAGTAGTATATGGGGGGGCGCGGAAGCTTTCTTT; CDR3: CASSIWGGAEAFF
size: NA; V: TRBV6-5; J: TRBJ2-5; D: TRBD2; DNA: TGTGCCAGCAGTTTAGCGGGAGAAGTGGAGACCCAGTACTTC; CDR3: CASSLAGEVETQYF
size: few; V: TRBV7-2; J: TRBJ1-2; D: TRBD1; DNA: TGTGCCAGCAGCTTTGGGACAGGACTTTATGGCTACACCTTC; CDR3: CASSFGTGLYGYTF
size: few; V: TRBV6-6; J: TRBJ2-5; D: NA; DNA: TGTGCCAGCAGTGTACAGGGAAAGACCCAGTACTTC; CDR3: CASSVQGKTQYF
size: NA; V: TRBV27; J: TRBJ2-3; D: NA; DNA: TGTGCCAGCAGTTCCCCGGACACGCGCACAGATACGCAGTATTTT; CDR3: CASSSPDTRTDTQYF
size: few; V: TRBV18; J: TRBJ1-1; D: NA; DNA: TGTGCCAGCTCACCACGGGGAGGACACCATGAAGCTTTCTTT; CDR3: CASSPRGGHHEAFF
size: NA; V: TRBV19; J: TRBJ2-3; D: NA; DNA: TGTGCCAGTAGTATAAGAGTGGGAGCCACAGATACGCAGTATTTT; CDR3: CASSIRVGATDTQYF
size: once; V: TRBV4-1; J: TRBJ2-6; D: TRBD1; DNA: TGCGCCAGCAGCCACTACAGGGGGCAAGTGTCTGGGGCCAACGTCCTGACTTTC; CDR3: CASSHYRGQVSGANVLTF
size: few; V: TRBV5-6; J: TRBJ1-6; D: NA; DNA: TGTGCCAGCAGCTTGACAGGGTCATCTCAGAATTCACCCCTCCACTTT; CDR3: CASSLTGSSQNSPLHF
size: NA; V: TRBV6-6; J: TRBJ2-7; D: TRBD1; DNA: TGTGCCAGCAGCCGCGGGACAGGGGGCAAGTACGAGCAGTACTTC; CDR3: CASSRGTGGKYEQYF
size: NA; V: TRBV6-1; J: TRBJ1-2; D: TRBD1; DNA: TGTGCCAGCAAACGGGACAGTCGCTATGGCTACACCTTC; CDR3: CASKRDSRYGYTF
size: NA; V: TRBV6-1; J: TRBJ2-5; D: NA; DNA: TGTGCCAGCAGTGAACTCGTGACACTCCCCGAGACCCAGTACTTC; CDR3: CASSELVTLPETQYF
size: few; V: TRBV29-1; J: TRBJ1-1; D: NA; DNA: TGCAGCGCTCGGGCGCGGGGCACTGAAGCTTTCTTT; CDR3: CSARARGTEAFF
size: NA; V: TRBV5-1; J: TRBJ1-4; D: NA; DNA: TGCGCCAGCAGCTTTGTGGGGGCGCGGGAAAAACTGTTTTTT; CDR3: CASSFVGAREKLFF